This is a list of T cell receptor beta chains from one sample in a study of blood T cell repertoires in COVID-19. Measured with immunoSEQ multiplex PCR; TCRdb has only the in-frame clones, and not every one. The table has 170,000 or so clones, approximately 88% seen once; the top ten hold roughly 8.9%. Sequenced input: PBMCs or T cells enriched from blood (not recorded which). The receptors were gathered from a woman aged 18-30 years who had recovered from COVID-19. Each CDR3 is given without its conserved first and last residue.

v_gene,CDR3aa
TRBV29-1,SSRLAGDGTQY
TRBV27,ASRKKPDRGLANYGYT
TRBV4-1,ASSQGGTGGGYT
TRBV19,ASRQGADEQF
TRBV18,ASSSGQGSTNEKLF
TRBV5-1,ASSLDTGGGQPQH
TRBV5-8,ASSLFGSSGNTIY
TRBV6-1,ASSDLVDRVPYNSPLH
TRBV5-1,ASSLAGVSGSSEQF
TRBV5-5,ASSSPGQGYTGELF
TRBV4-1,ASRQETVGSSNYGYT
TRBV3-1/TRBV3-2,ASSQKRGPITDTQY
TRBV28,ASSWVGSGTEQY
TRBV27,ASSSEGEGTEAF
TRBV27,ASSRTRSESANYGYT
TRBV19,ASTYRDTNYGYT
TRBV2,ASSHTTGALRATNEKLF
TRBV10-3,AISAGTSGSGDEQF
TRBV10-3,AISEIVNTEAF
TRBV28,ASSSPQGHGYT
TRBV30,AWSTGNEQF
TRBV29-1,SVPTGGQETQY
TRBV5-5,ASSLEGGLGETQY
TRBV19,ASSSTTGLEQY
TRBV15,ATRVQGSSYNEQF
TRBV15,ATQRDREDSPLH
TRBV5-1,ASTSQAPSYEQY
TRBV2,GTNPGRGNTEAF
TRBV28,ASSPRGGYGYT
TRBV10-1,ASSESPQGIYSYNEQF
TRBV21-1,ASRRQEINYEQY
TRBV2,ASSQDRGWDQPQH
TRBV13,ASSSRDSSQETQY
TRBV6-5,ASTRGLGDTQY
TRBV5-4,ASRQGRDPPINTDTQY
TRBV7-2,ASSLDGSRPYEQY
TRBV28,ASSSVGAPIGTDTQY
TRBV7-9,ASIQRGGPRGSTEAF
TRBV9,ASSVVGQEISGNTIY
TRBV18,ASSPGLAGGLLVEQY
TRBV7-2,ASSRASGAKETQY
TRBV11-3,ASSRTSQGTQY